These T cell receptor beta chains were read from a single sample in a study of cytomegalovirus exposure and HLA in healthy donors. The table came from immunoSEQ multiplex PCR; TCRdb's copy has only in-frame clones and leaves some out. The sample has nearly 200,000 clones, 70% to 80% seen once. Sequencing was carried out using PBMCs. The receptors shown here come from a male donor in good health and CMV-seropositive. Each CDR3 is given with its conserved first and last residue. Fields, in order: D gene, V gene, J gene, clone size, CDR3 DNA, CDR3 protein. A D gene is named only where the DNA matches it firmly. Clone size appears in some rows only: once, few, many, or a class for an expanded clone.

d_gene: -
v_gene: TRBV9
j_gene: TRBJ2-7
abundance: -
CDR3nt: TGTGCCAGCAGCCCCGATCGGGAACTCTACGAACAGTACTTC
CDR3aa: CASSPDRELYEQYF

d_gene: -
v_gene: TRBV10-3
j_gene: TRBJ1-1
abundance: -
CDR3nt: TGTGCCATCAGTGGTAAGGCCTCGAGGGACACTGAAGCTTTCTTT
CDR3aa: CAISGKASRDTEAFF

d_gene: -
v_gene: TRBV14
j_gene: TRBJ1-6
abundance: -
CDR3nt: TGTGCCAGCAGCCCCCGACAGAGCTATAATTCACCCCTCCACTTT
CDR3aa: CASSPRQSYNSPLHF

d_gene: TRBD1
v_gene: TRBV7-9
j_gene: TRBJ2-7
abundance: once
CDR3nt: TGTGCCAGCAGCTTCGTCAGGGGGAACGAGCAGTACTTC
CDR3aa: CASSFVRGNEQYF

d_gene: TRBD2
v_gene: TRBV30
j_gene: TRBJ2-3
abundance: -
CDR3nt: TGTGCCTGGAGTGTACTAGTGGGAGGGCCCTCGGGCACAGATACGCAGTATTTT
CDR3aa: CAWSVLVGGPSGTDTQYF

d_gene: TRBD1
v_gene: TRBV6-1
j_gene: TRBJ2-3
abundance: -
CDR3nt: TGTGCCATCCGGGACAGGGGATTCACAGATACGCAGTATTTT
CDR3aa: CAIRDRGFTDTQYF

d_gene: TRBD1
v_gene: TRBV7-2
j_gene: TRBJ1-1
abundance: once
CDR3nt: TGTGCCAGCAGCTCCCGGACAGGGCAAGCTTTCTTT
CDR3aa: CASSSRTGQAFF

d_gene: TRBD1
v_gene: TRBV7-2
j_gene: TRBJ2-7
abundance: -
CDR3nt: TGTGCCAGCAGCCTGACAGGGTTCGAGCAGTACTTC
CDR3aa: CASSLTGFEQYF

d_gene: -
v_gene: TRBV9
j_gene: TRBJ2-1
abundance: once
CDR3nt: TGTGCCAGCAGCCCGACCGGGACTTACTACAATGAGCAGTTCTTC
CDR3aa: CASSPTGTYYNEQFF

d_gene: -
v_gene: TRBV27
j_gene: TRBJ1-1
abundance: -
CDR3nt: TGTGCCAGCAGTTTAGCGGGGTACACTGAAGCTTTCTTT
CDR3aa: CASSLAGYTEAFF

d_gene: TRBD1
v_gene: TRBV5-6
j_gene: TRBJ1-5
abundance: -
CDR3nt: TGTGCCAGCAGCTTGAAAAACAGGGGACACCAGCCCCAGCATTTT
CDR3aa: CASSLKNRGHQPQHF